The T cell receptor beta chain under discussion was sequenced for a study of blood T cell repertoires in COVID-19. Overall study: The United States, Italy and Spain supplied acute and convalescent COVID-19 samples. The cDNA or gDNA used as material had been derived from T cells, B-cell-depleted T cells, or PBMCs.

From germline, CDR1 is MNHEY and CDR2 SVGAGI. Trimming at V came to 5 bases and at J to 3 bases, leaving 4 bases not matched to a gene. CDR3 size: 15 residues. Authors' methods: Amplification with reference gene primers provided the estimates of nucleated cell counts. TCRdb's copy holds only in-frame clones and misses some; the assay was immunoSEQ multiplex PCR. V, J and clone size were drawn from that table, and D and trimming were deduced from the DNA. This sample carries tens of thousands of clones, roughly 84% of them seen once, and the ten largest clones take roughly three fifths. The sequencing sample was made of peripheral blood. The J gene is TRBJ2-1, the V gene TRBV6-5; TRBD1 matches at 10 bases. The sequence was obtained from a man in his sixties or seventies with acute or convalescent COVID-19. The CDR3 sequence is CASSRDRGLYNEQFF. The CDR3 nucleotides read TGTGCCAGCAGTCGCGACAGGGGGCTCTACAATGAGCAGTTCTTC.